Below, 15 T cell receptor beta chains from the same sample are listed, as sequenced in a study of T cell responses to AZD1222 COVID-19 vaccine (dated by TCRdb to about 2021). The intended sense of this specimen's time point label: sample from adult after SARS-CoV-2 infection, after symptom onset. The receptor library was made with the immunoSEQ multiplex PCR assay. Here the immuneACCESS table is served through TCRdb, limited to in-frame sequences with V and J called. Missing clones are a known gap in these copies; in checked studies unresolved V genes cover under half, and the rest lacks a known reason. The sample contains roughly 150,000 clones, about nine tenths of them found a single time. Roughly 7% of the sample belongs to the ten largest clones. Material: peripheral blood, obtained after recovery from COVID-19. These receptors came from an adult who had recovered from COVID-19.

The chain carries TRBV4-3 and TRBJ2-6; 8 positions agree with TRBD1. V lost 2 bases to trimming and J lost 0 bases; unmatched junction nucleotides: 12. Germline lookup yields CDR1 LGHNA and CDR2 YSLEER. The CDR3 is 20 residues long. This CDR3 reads CASSQILNRGSSSGANVLTF. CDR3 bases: TGCGCCAGCAGCCAAATACTTAACAGGGGGAGCTCCTCTGGGGCCAACGTCCTGACTTTC.

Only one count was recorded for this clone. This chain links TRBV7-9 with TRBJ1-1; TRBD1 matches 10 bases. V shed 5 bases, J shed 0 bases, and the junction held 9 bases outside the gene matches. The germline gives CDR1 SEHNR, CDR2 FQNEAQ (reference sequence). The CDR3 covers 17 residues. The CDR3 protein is CASSPGQGFLLNTEAFF. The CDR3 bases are TGTGCCAGCAGCCCGGGACAGGGGTTTCTGCTGAACACTGAAGCTTTCTTT.

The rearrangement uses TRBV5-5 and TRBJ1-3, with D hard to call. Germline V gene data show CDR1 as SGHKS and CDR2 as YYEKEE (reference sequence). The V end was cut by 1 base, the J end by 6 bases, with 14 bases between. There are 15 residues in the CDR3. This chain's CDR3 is CASSLMLAAENTIYF. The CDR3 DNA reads TGTGCCAGCAGCTTGATGCTGGCAGCTGAAAACACCATATATTTT.

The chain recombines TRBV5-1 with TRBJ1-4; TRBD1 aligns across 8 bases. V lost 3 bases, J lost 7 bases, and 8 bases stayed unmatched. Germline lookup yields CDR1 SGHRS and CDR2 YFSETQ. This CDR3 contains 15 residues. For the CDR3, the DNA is TGCGCCAGCAGCTCCAGGGGGCTGGGGAGTGAAAAACTGTTTTTT. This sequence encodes CASSSRGLGSEKLFF.

CDR3 sequence reads: CASSLGIGGRGTDTQYF. Written as DNA, the CDR3 is TGTGCCAGCAGCTTGGGGATTGGCGGGAGAGGCACAGATACGCAGTATTTT. The chain recombines TRBV11-3 with TRBJ2-3, with 7 positions matching TRBD2. The germline CDR1 and CDR2 sequences are SGHNT and YENEEA. Germline trimming cut 3 bases from V and 1 base from J; bases unmatched to any gene: 10. The CDR3 spans 17 residues.

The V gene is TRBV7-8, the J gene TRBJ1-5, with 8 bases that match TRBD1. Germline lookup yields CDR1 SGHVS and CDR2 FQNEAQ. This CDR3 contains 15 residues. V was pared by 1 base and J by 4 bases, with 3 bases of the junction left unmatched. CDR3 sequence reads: CASSLGQGANQPQHF. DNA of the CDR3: TGTGCCAGCAGCTTAGGGCAGGGGGCGAATCAGCCCCAGCATTTT.

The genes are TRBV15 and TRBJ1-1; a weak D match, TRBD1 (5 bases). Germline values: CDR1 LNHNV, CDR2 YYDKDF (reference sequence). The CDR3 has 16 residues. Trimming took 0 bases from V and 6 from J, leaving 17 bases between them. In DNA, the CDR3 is TGTGCCACCAGCAGAGATTTCGGCAGGGCGCGCCCTGAAGCTTTCTTT. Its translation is CATSRDFGRARPEAFF.

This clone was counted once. CDR3 protein: CASSQDSTVTDYGYTF. As DNA, the CDR3 is TGTGCCAGCAGCCAAGATAGCACAGTCACGGACTATGGCTACACCTTC. The chain couples TRBV3-1 (or the pseudogene TRBV3-2) to TRBJ1-2, with D unclear. V gave up 0 bases and J gave up 3 bases, with 14 bases separating them. CDR1 is LGHDT and CDR2 is YNNKEL in the germline V gene (reference sequence). The CDR3 is 16 amino acids.

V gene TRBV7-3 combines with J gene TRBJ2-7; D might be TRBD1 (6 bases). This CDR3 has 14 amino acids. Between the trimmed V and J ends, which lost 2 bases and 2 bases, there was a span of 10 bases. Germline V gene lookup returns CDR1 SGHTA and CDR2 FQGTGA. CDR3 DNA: TGTGCCAGCAGCTTACAGGGGACCGCCTACGAGCAGTACTTC. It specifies CASSLQGTAYEQYF.

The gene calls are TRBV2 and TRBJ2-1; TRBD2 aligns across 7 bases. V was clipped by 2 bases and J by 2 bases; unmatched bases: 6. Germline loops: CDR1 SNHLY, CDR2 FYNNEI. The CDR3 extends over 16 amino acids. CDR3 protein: CASSERGVGAYNEQFF. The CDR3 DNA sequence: TGTGCCAGCAGTGAACGGGGGGTTGGGGCCTACAATGAGCAGTTCTTC.

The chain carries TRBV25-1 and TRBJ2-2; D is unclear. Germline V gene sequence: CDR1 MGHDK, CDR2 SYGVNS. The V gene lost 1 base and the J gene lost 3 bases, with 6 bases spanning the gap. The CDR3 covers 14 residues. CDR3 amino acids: CASSESAHTGELFF. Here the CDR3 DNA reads TGTGCCAGCAGTGAATCTGCCCACACCGGGGAGCTGTTTTTT.

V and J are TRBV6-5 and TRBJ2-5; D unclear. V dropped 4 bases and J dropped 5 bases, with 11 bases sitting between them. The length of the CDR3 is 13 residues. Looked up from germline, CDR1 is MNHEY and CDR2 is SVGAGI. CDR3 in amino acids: CASSWLSGETQYF. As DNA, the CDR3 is TGTGCCAGCAGTTGGCTCTCCGGCGAGACCCAGTACTTC.

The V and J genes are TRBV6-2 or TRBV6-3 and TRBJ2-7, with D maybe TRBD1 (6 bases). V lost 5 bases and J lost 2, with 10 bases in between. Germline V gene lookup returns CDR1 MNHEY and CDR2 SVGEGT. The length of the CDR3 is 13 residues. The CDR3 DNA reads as TGTGCCAGCAGTCGGACAGCCCCCTACGAGCAGTACTTC. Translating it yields CASSRTAPYEQYF.

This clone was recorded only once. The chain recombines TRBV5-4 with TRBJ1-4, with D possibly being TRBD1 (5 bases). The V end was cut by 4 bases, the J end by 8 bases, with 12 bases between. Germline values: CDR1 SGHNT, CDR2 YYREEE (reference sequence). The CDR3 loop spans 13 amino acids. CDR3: CASSGGRGEKLFF. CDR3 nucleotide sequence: TGTGCCAGCAGCGGGGGACGAGGAGAAAAACTGTTTTTT.

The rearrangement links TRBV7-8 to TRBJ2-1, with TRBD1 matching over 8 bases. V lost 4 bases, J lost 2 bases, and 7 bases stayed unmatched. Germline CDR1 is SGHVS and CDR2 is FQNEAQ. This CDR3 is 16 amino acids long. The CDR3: CASSSRQGSTYNEQFF. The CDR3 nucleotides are TGTGCCAGCAGCTCCCGACAGGGGAGCACCTACAATGAGCAGTTCTTC. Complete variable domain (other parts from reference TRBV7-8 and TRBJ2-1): GAGVSQSPRYKVAKRGQDVALRCDPISGHVSLFWYQQALGQGPEFLTYFQNEAQLDKSGLPSDRFFAERPEGSVSTLKIQRTQQEDSAVYLCASSSRQGSTYNEQFFGPGTRLTVL.